Shown below are 9 T cell receptor beta chains from a single sample sequenced in a study of cytomegalovirus exposure and HLA in healthy donors. Primers included in the PCR were 60 Vbeta and 13 Jbeta primers. Sequencing was performed with immunoSEQ multiplex PCR; in TCRdb, only in-frame clones are kept and a portion is missing. The sample records tens of thousands of clones, 75% to 80% being singletons. The source material was PBMCs. All receptors derive from a female donor in good health and CMV-seronegative.

V is TRBV7-2 and J is TRBJ2-3; 9 positions agree with TRBD2. CDR1 and CDR2 (germline): SGHTA, FQGNSA. The CDR3 extends over 15 amino acids. V trimming: 1 base; J trimming: 3 bases; junction bases outside the gene matches: 2. The chain's CDR3 is CASSLGRGGTDTQYF. In DNA form, the CDR3 reads TGTGCCAGCAGCTTAGGGCGGGGGGGAACAGATACGCAGTATTTT.

V usage is TRBV19 and J usage is TRBJ1-5; 8 bases line up with TRBD1. CDR1 and CDR2 (germline): LNHDA, SQIVND (reference sequence). CDR3 size: 16 residues. J was trimmed by 0 bases and V by 6 bases; bases with no gene match: 7. CDR3 in DNA: TGTGCCAGTAGCACTCCCGGACAGGGTAGCAATCAGCCCCAGCATTTT. Its translation: CASSTPGQGSNQPQHF.

The chain links TRBV5-4 to TRBJ2-3, with 7 bases matching TRBD1. Per the germline V gene, CDR1 is SGHNT and CDR2 is YYREEE (reference sequence). The CDR3 covers 14 residues. V shed 4 bases and J 2 bases; nucleotides not matched to a gene: 4. The CDR3: CASSPTGATDTQYF. The CDR3 DNA follows: TGTGCCAGCAGCCCAACAGGGGCCACAGATACGCAGTATTTT.

V usage is TRBV9 and J usage is TRBJ2-5; D might be TRBD2 (5 bases). The DNA matches TRBJ2-7 better at its end, which makes the J call doubtful. This CDR3 is built from 16 residues. In germline, CDR1 is SGDLS, CDR2 YYNGEE. CDR3 residues: CASSVGGERPSYEQYF. In DNA form, the CDR3 reads TGTGCCAGCAGCGTAGGGGGAGAGCGCCCTTCCTACGAGCAGTACTTC.

A single count supports this clone. V usage is TRBV14 and J usage is TRBJ1-2, with D perhaps TRBD1 (5 bases). The V and J ends lost 4 bases and 7 bases respectively, with 13 bases between them. Germline V CDR1 and CDR2: SGHDN, FVKESK. CDR3 size: 13 residues. CDR3: CASSPGVGIGYTF. The CDR3 region has the DNA TGTGCCAGCAGCCCGGGGGTAGGGATTGGCTACACCTTC.

The chain has TRBV4-1 and TRBJ1-4; the D is unclear. The germline V and J ends were trimmed by 0 bases and 0 bases, with 11 bases remaining between them. This CDR3 spans 17 amino acids. The V gene's germline CDR1 is MGHRA and CDR2 YSYEKL. Here the CDR3 DNA reads TGCGCCAGCAGCCAAGAAGCAGCGCCCTCAACTAATGAAAAACTGTTTTTT. This gives the protein CASSQEAAPSTNEKLFF.

V gene TRBV18 combines with J gene TRBJ2-3, with 9 bases aligning to TRBD2. V dropped 3 bases and J dropped 5; count of bases not matched to a gene: 15. The length of the CDR3 is 18 residues. The V gene's germline CDR1 is KGHSH and CDR2 LQKENI. The CDR3 region has the DNA TGTGCCAGCTCACCCACCGAGTTCGGCGGGGGGGCAGGAGATACGCAGTATTTT. As protein: CASSPTEFGGGAGDTQYF.

The chain has TRBV29-1 and TRBJ2-3, with 9 bases lining up with TRBD1. The length of the CDR3 is 15 residues. Trimming took 6 bases from V and 1 from J; bases not matched to a gene: 8. Germline V gives CDR1 SQVTM, CDR2 ANQGSEA. The chain's CDR3 is CSVATGGTRTDTQYF. CDR3 DNA sequence: TGCAGCGTGGCTACAGGGGGCACGCGCACAGATACGCAGTATTTT.

The rearrangement joins TRBV9 to TRBJ1-1, with D possibly matching TRBD1 (5 bases). V was clipped by 0 bases and J by 2 bases, with 11 bases between them. CDR1 is SGDLS and CDR2 is YYNGEE in the germline V gene. This CDR3 has 15 residues. Here the CDR3 DNA reads TGTGCCAGCAGCGTAGGGGGCCGGACAAACACTGAAGCTTTCTTT. Its protein is CASSVGGRTNTEAFF.